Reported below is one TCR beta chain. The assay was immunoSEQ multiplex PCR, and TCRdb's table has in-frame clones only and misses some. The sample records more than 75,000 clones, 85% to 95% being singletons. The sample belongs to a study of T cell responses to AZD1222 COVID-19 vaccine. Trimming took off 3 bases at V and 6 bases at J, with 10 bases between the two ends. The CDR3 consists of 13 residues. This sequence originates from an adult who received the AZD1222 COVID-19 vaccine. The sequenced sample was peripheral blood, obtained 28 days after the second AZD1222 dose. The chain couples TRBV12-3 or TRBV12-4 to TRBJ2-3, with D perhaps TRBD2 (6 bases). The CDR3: CASSFSGVDTQYF. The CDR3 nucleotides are TGTGCCAGCAGTTTTTCGGGAGTGGATACGCAGTATTTT.